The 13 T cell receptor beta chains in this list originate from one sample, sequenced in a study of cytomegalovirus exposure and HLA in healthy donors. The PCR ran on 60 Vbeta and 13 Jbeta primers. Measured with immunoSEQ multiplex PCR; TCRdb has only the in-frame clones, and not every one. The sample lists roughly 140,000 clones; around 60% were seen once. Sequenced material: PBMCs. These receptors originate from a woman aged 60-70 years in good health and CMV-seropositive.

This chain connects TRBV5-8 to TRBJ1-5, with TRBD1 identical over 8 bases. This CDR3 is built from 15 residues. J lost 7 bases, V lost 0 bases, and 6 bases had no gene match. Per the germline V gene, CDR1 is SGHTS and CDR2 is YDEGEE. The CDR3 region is CASSLGQGANQPQHF. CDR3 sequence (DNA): TGTGCCAGCAGCTTGGGGCAGGGGGCGAACCAGCCCCAGCATTTT.

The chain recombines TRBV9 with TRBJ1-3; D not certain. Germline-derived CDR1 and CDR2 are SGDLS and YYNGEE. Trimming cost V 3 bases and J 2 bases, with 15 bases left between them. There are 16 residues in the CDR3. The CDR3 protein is CASSAMQAAPGNTIYF. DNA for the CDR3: TGTGCCAGCAGCGCCATGCAGGCTGCTCCTGGAAACACCATATATTTT.

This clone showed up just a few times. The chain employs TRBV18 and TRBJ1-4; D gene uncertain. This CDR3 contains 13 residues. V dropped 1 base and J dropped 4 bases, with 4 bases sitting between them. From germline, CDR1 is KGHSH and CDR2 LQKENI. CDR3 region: CASSPQLNEKLFF. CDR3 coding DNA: TGTGCCAGCTCACCACAGCTTAATGAAAAACTGTTTTTT.

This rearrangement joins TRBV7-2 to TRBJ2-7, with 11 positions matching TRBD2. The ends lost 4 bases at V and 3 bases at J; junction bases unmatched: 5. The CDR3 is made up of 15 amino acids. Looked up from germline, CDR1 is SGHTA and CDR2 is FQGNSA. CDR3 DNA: TGTGCCAGCAGCTGGGGGACTAGCGGATTCTACGAGCAGTACTTC. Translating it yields CASSWGTSGFYEQYF.

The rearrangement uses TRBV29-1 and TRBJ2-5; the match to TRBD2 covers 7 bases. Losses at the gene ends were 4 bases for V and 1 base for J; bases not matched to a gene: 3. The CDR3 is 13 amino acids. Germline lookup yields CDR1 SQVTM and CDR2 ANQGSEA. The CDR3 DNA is TGCAGCGTTGGGCTAGCGGCCCAAGAGACCCAGTACTTC. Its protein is CSVGLAAQETQYF. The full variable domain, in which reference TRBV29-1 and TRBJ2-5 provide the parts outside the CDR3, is SAVISQKPSRDICQRGTSLTIQCQVDSQVTMMFWYRQQPGQSLTLIATANQGSEATYESGFVIDKFPISRPNLTFSTLTVSNMSPEDSSIYLCSVGLAAQETQYFGPGTRLLVL.

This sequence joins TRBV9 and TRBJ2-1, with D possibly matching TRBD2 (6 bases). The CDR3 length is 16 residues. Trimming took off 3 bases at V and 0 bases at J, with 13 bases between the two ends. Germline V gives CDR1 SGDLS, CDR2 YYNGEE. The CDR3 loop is CASSGIAASSYNEQFF. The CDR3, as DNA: TGTGCCAGCAGCGGAATAGCGGCTAGCTCCTACAATGAGCAGTTCTTC.

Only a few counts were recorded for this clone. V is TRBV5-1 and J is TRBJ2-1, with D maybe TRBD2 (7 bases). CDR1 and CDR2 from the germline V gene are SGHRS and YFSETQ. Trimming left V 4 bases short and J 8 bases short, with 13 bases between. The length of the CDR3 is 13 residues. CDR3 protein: CASSRGGFDEQFF. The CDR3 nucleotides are TGCGCCAGCAGCAGGGGGGGGTTCGATGAGCAGTTCTTC.

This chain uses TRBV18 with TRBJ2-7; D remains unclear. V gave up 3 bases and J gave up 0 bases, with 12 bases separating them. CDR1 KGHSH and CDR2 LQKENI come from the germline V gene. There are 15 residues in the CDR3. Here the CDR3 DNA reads TGTGCCAGCTCACCTTCTCCAACGAGCTCCTACGAGCAGTACTTC. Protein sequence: CASSPSPTSSYEQYF.

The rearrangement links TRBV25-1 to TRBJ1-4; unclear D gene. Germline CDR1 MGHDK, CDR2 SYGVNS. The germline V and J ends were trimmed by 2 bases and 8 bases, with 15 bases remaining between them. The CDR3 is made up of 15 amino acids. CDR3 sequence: CASSEGEGFREKLFF. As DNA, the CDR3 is TGTGCCAGCAGTGAAGGAGAAGGCTTTCGGGAAAAACTGTTTTTT.

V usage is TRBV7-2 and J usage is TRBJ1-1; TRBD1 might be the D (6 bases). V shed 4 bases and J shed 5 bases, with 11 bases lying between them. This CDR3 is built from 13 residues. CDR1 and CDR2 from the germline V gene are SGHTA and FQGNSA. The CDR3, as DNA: TGTGCCAGCAGCTCCCACAGGGAGACTGAAGCTTTCTTT. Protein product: CASSSHRETEAFF.

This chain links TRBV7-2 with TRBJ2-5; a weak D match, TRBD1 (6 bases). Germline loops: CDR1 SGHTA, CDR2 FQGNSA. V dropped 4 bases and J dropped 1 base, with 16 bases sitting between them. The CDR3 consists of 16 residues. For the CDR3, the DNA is TGTGCCAGCAGCTCTAACAGGGCCCCCACCCAAGAGACCCAGTACTTC. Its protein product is CASSSNRAPTQETQYF.

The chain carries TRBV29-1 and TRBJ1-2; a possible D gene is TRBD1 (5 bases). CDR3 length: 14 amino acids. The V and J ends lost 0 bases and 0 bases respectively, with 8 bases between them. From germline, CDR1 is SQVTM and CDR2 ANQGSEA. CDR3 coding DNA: TGCAGCGTTGAAGAGGGGGGGTCTAACTATGGCTACACCTTC. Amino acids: CSVEEGGSNYGYTF.

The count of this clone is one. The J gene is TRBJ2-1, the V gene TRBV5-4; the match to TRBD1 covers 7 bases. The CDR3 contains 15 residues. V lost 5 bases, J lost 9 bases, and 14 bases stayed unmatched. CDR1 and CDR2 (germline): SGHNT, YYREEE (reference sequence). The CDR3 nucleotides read TGTGCCAGCAGACAGACAGGGTTATTGGGGTCTGAGCAGTTCTTC. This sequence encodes CASRQTGLLGSEQFF.